Listed below are T cell receptor beta chains from one sample, sequenced in a study of Graves' ophthalmopathy and Graves' hyperthyroidism. TCRdb re-derived calls from the multiplex PCR reads in MiXCR, one entry per CDR3 protein. The sample lists about 740,000 distinct CDR3 sequences; roughly 41% were seen once. The material sequenced was peripheral blood. The receptors come from an adult man with Graves' ophthalmopathy. CDR3s include the opening cysteine and the closing phenylalanine or tryptophan. A D gene is named only where the DNA matches it firmly. Size is stated for part of the rows, as once, few or many counts, or as a class when the clone is expanded.

>TRBV10-3|TRBD1|TRBJ2-5|NA|16
TGTGCCAGCAGCCAAGATTGGGCCAGGGGGCGGAAGACCCAGTACTTC
CASSQDWARGRKTQYF
>TRBV24-1|NA|TRBJ1-5|once|14
TGTGCCACCAGTGCTAGAGGCGGGAATCAGCCCCAGCATTTT
CATSARGGNQPQHF
>TRBV24-1|NA|TRBJ2-5|many|12
TGTGCCGCCCGTCGTGATCAAGAGACCCAGTACTTC
CAARRDQETQYF
>TRBV14|TRBD1|TRBJ1-1|many|16
TGTGCCAGCAGCCGTGGGACAGGGGGGTTGAACACTGAAGCTTTCTTT
CASSRGTGGLNTEAFF
>TRBV2|NA|TRBJ2-7|many|15
TGTGCCAGCAGACAAGAACGGGGGTTTAACTACGAGCAGTACTTC
CASRQERGFNYEQYF
>TRBV10-3|TRBD1|TRBJ1-5|many|14
TGTGCCACCGCGACAGGGGGCGACTATCAGCCCCAGCATTTT
CATATGGDYQPQHF
>TRBV6-6|NA|TRBJ2-5|few|14
TGTGCCAGCAGAGCTGGAGGGGTTCGAGAGACCCAGTACTTC
CASRAGGVRETQYF
>TRBV29-1|TRBD1|TRBJ1-1|many|14
TGCAGCGTTCAGACAGGGAGGGCGAACACTGAAGCTTTCTTT
CSVQTGRANTEAFF
>TRBV5-4|NA|TRBJ1-6|NA|14
TGTGCCAGCAGCTTGGGACAGTCCAATTCACCCCTCCACTTT
CASSLGQSNSPLHF
>TRBV29-1|NA|TRBJ1-2|many|14
TGCAGCGTTGCTGGGGCCAGAACTAACTATGGCTACACCTTC
CSVAGARTNYGYTF
>TRBV19|NA|TRBJ2-5|NA|14
TGTGCCAGTAGTATAAGGCCGAGCCAAGAGACCCAGTACTTC
CASSIRPSQETQYF
>TRBV2|TRBD2|TRBJ2-5|NA|11
TGTGCCAGCGGGACTAGCGGGACCCAGCACTTC
CASGTSGTQHF
>TRBV6-5|TRBD1|TRBJ2-5|NA|15
TGTGCCAGCAGTTCCTATACAGGGGGCGGAGAGACCCAGTACTTC
CASSSYTGGGETQYF
>TRBV2|NA|TRBJ2-7|NA|15
TGTGCCAGCAGTGTTGGTGGGAGGAATCTCTACGAGCAGTACTTC
CASSVGGRNLYEQYF
>TRBV19|NA|TRBJ1-5|few|14
TGTGCCAGTAGTATAGTAGGAGGGGAGCAGCCCCAGCATTTT
CASSIVGGEQPQHF
>TRBV6-1|TRBD1|TRBJ1-2|NA|15
TGTGCCAGCAGCCGCCGAATGGACAGGGACGGCGGCTACACCTTC
CASSRRMDRDGGYTF
>TRBV15|TRBD1|TRBJ2-5|NA|16
TGTGCCACCAGCACAAGGCGACAGGGGGTGGATCAGCCCCAGTACTTC
CATSTRRQGVDQPQYF
>TRBV7-9|TRBD1|TRBJ1-1|many|14
TGTGCCAGCAGTCCGGGACAGCTGAACACTGAAGCTTTCTTT
CASSPGQLNTEAFF
>TRBV19|TRBD2|TRBJ2-7|once|16
TGTGCCAGTGGCGGACTAGCGGGAGGGCCAGACAACGAGCAGTACTTC
CASGGLAGGPDNEQYF
>TRBV25-1|NA|TRBJ1-5|NA|14
TGTGCCAGCAGTGCTAGAGATTCAACTCAGCCCCAGCATTTT
CASSARDSTQPQHF
>TRBV12-3/TRBV12-4|NA|TRBJ1-1|NA|15
TGTGCCAGCAGTTTCAACAGCTTCGTTGGCACTGAAGCTTTCTTT
CASSFNSFVGTEAFF
>TRBV7-3|NA|TRBJ1-6|NA|16
TGCGCCAGCAGCCAAGATAAAGGGGAGTTGAATTCACCCCTCCACTTT
CASSQDKGELNSPLHF
>TRBV28|NA|TRBJ2-7|NA|17
TGTGCCAGCAGTTTCAATCTGGGGAAGATAGAAACCTACGAGCAGTACTTC
CASSFNLGKIETYEQYF
>TRBV10-3|TRBD1|TRBJ1-5|NA|14
TGTGCCAGCAGGCACGGGACAGACAATCAGCCCCAGCATTTT
CASRHGTDNQPQHF
>TRBV7-8|NA|TRBJ2-6|many|15
TGTGCCAGCAGCCCTGCGGCCTCTGGGGCCAACGTCCTGACTTTC
CASSPAASGANVLTF
>TRBV6-5|TRBD2|TRBJ2-5|NA|17
TGTGCCAGCAGTTCCGTCGGGAAAGGACTAGCGGGAGAGACCCAGTACTTC
CASSSVGKGLAGETQYF
>TRBV7-9|NA|TRBJ1-1|NA|18
TGTGCCAGCAGCTTAATTCGGGGGCGCGGCGCCATGAACACTGAAGCTTTCTTT
CASSLIRGRGAMNTEAFF
>TRBV29-1|NA|TRBJ2-7|NA|14
TGCAGCAGTGAAGAACAGGGAGGATCCTACGAGCAGTACTTC
CSSEEQGGSYEQYF
>TRBV2|NA|TRBJ1-6|many|13
TGTGCCAGCATGGGGGAAAGGAATTCACCCCTCCACTTT
CASMGERNSPLHF
>TRBV7-2|TRBD2|TRBJ2-5|NA|15
TGTGCCAGCAGCTCCTTAGCGGGGGTAGTGGAGACCCAGTACTTC
CASSSLAGVVETQYF
>TRBV25-1|NA|TRBJ2-2|NA|16
TGTGCCAGTGCCAATCGAGGGGGAGGAGAGACCGGGGAGCTGTTTTTT
CASANRGGGETGELFF
>TRBV20-1|TRBD2|TRBJ2-7|NA|14
TGCAGTGCTACCAGAGCGGGGACCTACTACGAGCAGTACTTC
CSATRAGTYYEQYF
>TRBV7-3|NA|TRBJ2-6|few|15
TGTGCCAGCAGCCAAAACTATGCTGGGGCCAACGTCCTGACTTTC
CASSQNYAGANVLTF
>TRBV7-8|TRBD1|TRBJ1-2|many|15
TGTGCCAGCATACGACAGGGGGCGAACCTCTATGGCTACACCTTC
CASIRQGANLYGYTF
>TRBV7-8|TRBD1|TRBJ2-7|NA|15
TGTGCCAGCAGCCTCCGACAGGGAAGGGACTACGAGCAGTACTTC
CASSLRQGRDYEQYF
>TRBV7-9|TRBD1|TRBJ1-1|few|13
TGTGCCAGCAGCTTAGCAGGGGGCGCGAGTGCTTTCTTT
CASSLAGGASAFF
>TRBV25-1|NA|TRBJ2-2|NA|12
TGTGCCAGCAGCCAAGATCGAGGGGGGCTGTTTTTT
CASSQDRGGLFF
>TRBV25-1|NA|TRBJ2-7|many|13
TGTGCCAGCAGTGATTTCTCCTACTACGAGCAGTACTTC
CASSDFSYYEQYF
>TRBV19|NA|TRBJ1-6|few|17
TGTGCCAGTAACCGGGGATGGAGGGAAGGGGGGAACTCACCCCTCCACTTT
CASNRGWREGGNSPLHF
>TRBV7-9|NA|TRBJ1-5|NA|16
TGTGCCAGCAGCTTGAAAGGGACCCCAAGGGGTCAGCCCCAGCATTTT
CASSLKGTPRGQPQHF
>TRBV4-1|TRBD1|TRBJ2-7|NA|15
TGCGCCAGCAGCCTCCAGGGACAGGGTTTCCTCGAGCAGTACTTC
CASSLQGQGFLEQYF
>TRBV7-2|NA|TRBJ2-5|NA|12
TGTGCCAGCAGCGCACGACAGGAGTCCCAGTACTTC
CASSARQESQYF
>TRBV10-3|NA|TRBJ1-5|once|14
TGTGCCATCAGCCGCCGGAGTTCCGCTCAGCCCCAGCATTTT
CAISRRSSAQPQHF
>TRBV11-1|TRBD1|TRBJ2-2|NA|13
TGTGCCGGGACAGGGGGCGCAACCGGGGAGCTGTTTTTT
CAGTGGATGELFF